This TCR beta chain appears in the sequencing data of a study of human T cells and chemical hapten exposure. The germline V gene encodes CDR1 DFQATT and CDR2 SNEGSKA (reference sequence). V dropped 3 bases and J dropped 6; count of bases not matched to a gene: 15. This CDR3 spans 17 amino acids. Extraction yielded total RNA from whole blood (unfractionated). In its sample, this clonotype was seen many times. MiXCR was run by TCRdb on the 5' RACE reads, yielding one entry per CDR3 protein. The repertoire holds 130,000 or so distinct CDR3 sequences, with around 4% as singletons. This TCR came from a female donor in good health. The chain couples TRBV20-1 to TRBJ2-1, with TRBD2 identical over 9 bases. Written as DNA, the CDR3 is TGCAGTGCTAGCTCCCCCCCTGGCGGGGGGGCGTCCAATGAGCAGTTCTTC. Translation gives CSASSPPGGGASNEQFF.